Sequencing of this TCR beta chain was carried out in a study of beta chain features in type 1 diabetes. Turning to the study itself: Comparable age, gender and cell yields were observed in patients relative to healthy donors. Study-wide points: Shorter TCRB CDR3s, moderately but significantly so, marked every one of the four CD4+ subsets in Type 1 diabetes patients.

CD4+ naive, central memory, regulatory and stem cell-like memory cells were sorted via CD45RO/CCR7/CD25/CD127/CD95/CD27. Sorted cells reached over 98% purity in every population. Only a few counts were recorded for this clone. As yet, its antigen is unknown. Expressed TCRB transcripts got sequenced, as all isolated RNA was reverse transcribed. Read counts averaged roughly 4 million for samples of naive, central memory and regulatory T cells. Measured with immunoSEQ multiplex PCR; TCRdb has only the in-frame clones, and not every one. The sample has hundreds of thousands of clones; around 15% are singletons. The TCR was taken from a man between 18 and 35 years old with type 1 diabetes. Material for sequencing was naive CD4+ T cells from blood.

The CDR3 spells CSVTTGPFTDTQYF. The CDR3 DNA is TGCAGCGTCACGACTGGTCCCTTCACAGATACGCAGTATTTT. This chain links TRBV29-1 with TRBJ2-3, with D hard to call. V was cut by 6 bases and J by 2 bases, with 15 bases left in between. Germline V lookup: CDR1 SQVTM, CDR2 ANQGSEA. This CDR3 has 14 amino acids.